The 18 T cell receptor beta chains below come from one sample, sequenced in a study of blood T cell repertoires in COVID-19. Some clones are missing from TCRdb's copy, which holds only in-frame ones; the method was immunoSEQ multiplex PCR. Among about 150,000 clones listed, 75% to 90% were seen once. The sequenced sample was peripheral blood. Source of these receptors: a woman aged 55 to 70 with active or convalescent COVID-19.

This clone has only one observation. The chain uses TRBV12-3 or TRBV12-4 and TRBJ1-2; D remains ambiguous. The length of the CDR3 is 13 residues. V lost 6 bases to trimming and J lost 1 base, with 9 bases between them. The CDR3 protein is CASRYGGNYGYTF. CDR3 DNA sequence: TGTGCCAGCAGGTACGGAGGTAACTATGGCTACACCTTC.

The gene calls are TRBV6-5 and TRBJ1-5, with TRBD1 as a possible D gene (5 bases). Germline CDR1 is MNHEY and CDR2 is SVGAGI. The CDR3 has 14 amino acids. For the CDR3, the DNA is TGTGCGGCTGGAGGGACCCGGTTGGGTCAGCCCCAGCATTTT. Translation: CAAGGTRLGQPQHF.

V usage is TRBV9 and J usage is TRBJ1-6, with 10 bases fitting TRBD1. The CDR3 totals 15 residues. CDR1 and CDR2 from the germline V gene are SGDLS and YYNGEE. V dropped 3 bases and J dropped 8; count of bases not matched to a gene: 5. The CDR3 is CASSDRDRGDSPLHF. The CDR3 bases are TGTGCCAGCAGCGACCGGGACAGGGGAGATTCACCCCTCCACTTT. Full variable domain (rest looked up from reference TRBV9 and TRBJ1-6): DSGVTQTPKHLITATGQRVTLRCSPRSGDLSVYWYQQSLDQGLQFLIQYYNGEERAKGNILERFSAQQFPDLHSELNLSSLELGDSALYFCASSDRDRGDSPLHFGNGTRLTVT.

The chain uses TRBV6-5 and TRBJ1-1; D possibly corresponds to TRBD1 (5 bases). CDR3 length: 13 amino acids. Germline CDR1 reads MNHEY; CDR2 reads SVGAGI. Trimming took 5 bases from V and 3 from J, leaving 10 bases between them. This CDR3 is CASSMKGDTEAFF. The CDR3 DNA follows: TGTGCCAGCAGTATGAAAGGGGACACTGAAGCTTTCTTT.

The chain recombines TRBV30 with TRBJ1-2, with D hard to call. V was trimmed by 2 bases and J by 7 bases, leaving 20 bases between them. The CDR3 is made up of 15 amino acids. Germline CDR1 reads GTSNPN; CDR2 reads SVGIG (reference sequence). The CDR3 here is CAWSWRAGSGGGYTF. The CDR3 region has the DNA TGTGCCTGGAGTTGGAGAGCGGGGTCGGGAGGTGGCTACACCTTC.

V gene TRBV12-3 or TRBV12-4 combines with J gene TRBJ1-1; D is ambiguous. The V end was cut by 3 bases, the J end by 2 bases, with 7 bases between. The CDR3 is 13 residues long. CDR3 sequence reads: CASSLRVNTEAFF. Here the CDR3 DNA reads TGTGCCAGCAGTTTGAGGGTAAACACTGAAGCTTTCTTT.

In its sample, this clone was seen a few times. The chain carries TRBV7-2 and TRBJ2-4; 13 nucleotides match TRBD2. Germline CDR1 and CDR2: SGHTA and FQGNSA. The V gene end was trimmed by 3 bases and the J gene end by 2 bases; junction bases not matched to a gene: 4. The CDR3 contains 17 residues. The CDR3 nucleotides read TGTGCCAGCAGCTTTACTAGCGGGGGGGCCACCAAAAACATTCAGTACTTC. Protein: CASSFTSGGATKNIQYF.

The rearrangement joins TRBV6-5 to TRBJ1-4; TRBD1 might be the D (5 bases). V was cut by 4 bases and J by 5 bases, with 8 bases left in between. CDR1 and CDR2 from the germline V gene are MNHEY and SVGAGI. There are 13 residues in the CDR3. CDR3 bases: TGTGCCAGCAGTTTCAGGGCGAATGAAAAACTGTTTTTT. Protein product: CASSFRANEKLFF.

This chain links TRBV7-2 with TRBJ2-1; D possibly corresponds to TRBD2 (5 bases). Between the trimmed V and J ends, which lost 1 base and 10 bases, there was a span of 11 bases. Germline CDR1 SGHTA, CDR2 FQGNSA. The CDR3 length is 13 residues. In DNA, the CDR3 is TGTGCCAGCAGCTTAGGCCTTAGAGGGGAGCAGTTCTTC. Its protein is CASSLGLRGEQFF.

The chain couples TRBV2 to TRBJ1-1, with unresolved D. CDR3 length: 16 residues. The germline V gene encodes CDR1 SNHLY and CDR2 FYNNEI. Between the trimmed V and J ends, which lost 1 base and 3 bases, there was a span of 15 bases. DNA for the CDR3: TGTGCCAGCAGTGAAGTGGCGGGAAAGGCGGACACTGAAGCTTTCTTT. Its protein product is CASSEVAGKADTEAFF. The variable domain in full, completed from reference TRBV2 and TRBJ1-1, reads EPEVTQTPSHQVTQMGQEVILRCVPISNHLYFYWYRQILGQKVEFLVSFYNNEISEKSEIFDDQFSVERPDGSNFTLKIRSTKLEDSAMYFCASSEVAGKADTEAFFGQGTRLTVV.

The chain recombines TRBV4-3 with TRBJ2-2, with TRBD1 matching over 9 bases. V lost 4 bases to trimming and J lost 2 bases; unmatched junction nucleotides: 5. The CDR3 is 16 residues long. Germline V gives CDR1 LGHNA, CDR2 YSLEER. The CDR3 reads CASSRGQGVNTGELFF. The CDR3 DNA reads TGCGCCAGCAGCCGGGGACAGGGCGTCAACACCGGGGAGCTGTTTTTT.

The chain joins TRBV5-1 to TRBJ2-6, with TRBD1 as a possible D gene (6 bases). The V and J ends lost 5 bases and 4 bases respectively, with 25 bases between them. CDR1 is SGHRS, CDR2 YFSETQ, per germline. The CDR3 extends over 19 amino acids. The CDR3 nucleotides are TGCGCCAGCAGTTCGTACAGGGAAAGAGGCTCCCTGGGGGCCAACGTCCTGACTTTC. Translation gives CASSSYRERGSLGANVLTF. Complete variable domain (other parts from reference TRBV5-1 and TRBJ2-6): KAGVTQTPRYLIKTRGQQVTLSCSPISGHRSVSWYQQTPGQGLQFLFEYFSETQRNKGNFPGRFSGRQFSNSRSEMNVSTLELGDSALYLCASSSYRERGSLGANVLTFGAGSRLTVL.

The rearrangement uses TRBV7-8 and TRBJ1-4; D is unresolved. Deletions cut 6 bases from V and 13 bases from J, with 12 bases between. CDR3 length equals 11 residues. From germline, CDR1 is SGHVS and CDR2 FQNEAQ. The CDR3 DNA reads as TGTGCCAGCAGTTGGTCGGGAGGACTGTTTTTT. Its translation: CASSWSGGLFF.

CDR3 region: CASSLTSGGGNEQFF. The CDR3 DNA sequence: TGTGCCAGCAGTCTGACTAGCGGGGGGGGTAATGAGCAGTTCTTC. The chain links TRBV6-6 to TRBJ2-1; 14 nucleotides agree with TRBD2. The junction had 4 bases not matched to a gene; V was cut back by 5 bases and J by 7 bases. CDR1 and CDR2 (germline): MNHNY, SVGAGI (reference sequence). The CDR3 has 15 amino acids.

V gene TRBV6-6 combines with J gene TRBJ2-7; 8 bases match TRBD1. Germline trimming cut 5 bases from V and 6 bases from J; bases unmatched to any gene: 9. Germline V gene data show CDR1 as MNHNY and CDR2 as SVGAGI (reference sequence). The CDR3 loop spans 14 amino acids. CDR3 nucleotides: TGTGCCAGCAGTACGACAGGGGATACTACCGAGCAGTACTTC. Translated, it gives CASSTTGDTTEQYF.

The rearrangement links TRBV10-3 to TRBJ1-2, with D perhaps matching TRBD1 (6 bases). V lost 7 bases and J lost 8, with 23 bases in between. Per the germline V gene, CDR1 is ENHRY and CDR2 is SYGVKD. The CDR3 runs to 15 residues. CDR3 region: CAITSNPDRNEGYTF. The CDR3 nucleotides are TGTGCCATCACCTCGAATCCTGACAGGAACGAAGGCTACACCTTC.

This chain links TRBV4-3 with TRBJ1-6; weak D call: TRBD1 (6 bases). Trimming stripped 0 bases from V and 7 bases from J, with 13 bases between. The CDR3 loop spans 16 amino acids. Looked up from germline, CDR1 is LGHNA and CDR2 is YSLEER. Here the CDR3 DNA reads TGCGCCAGCAGCCAAGAACAGGGTGGGCACAATTCACCCCTCCACTTT. This encodes CASSQEQGGHNSPLHF.

The chain links TRBV11-2 to TRBJ2-7, with 7 bases lining up with TRBD2. J was trimmed by 4 bases and V by 5 bases; bases with no gene match: 11. This CDR3 has 15 residues. Per germline, CDR1 SGHAT and CDR2 FQNNGV. The CDR3 is CASSGWTRERYEQYF. The CDR3 DNA reads TGTGCCAGCAGCGGATGGACTAGGGAACGTTACGAGCAGTACTTC.